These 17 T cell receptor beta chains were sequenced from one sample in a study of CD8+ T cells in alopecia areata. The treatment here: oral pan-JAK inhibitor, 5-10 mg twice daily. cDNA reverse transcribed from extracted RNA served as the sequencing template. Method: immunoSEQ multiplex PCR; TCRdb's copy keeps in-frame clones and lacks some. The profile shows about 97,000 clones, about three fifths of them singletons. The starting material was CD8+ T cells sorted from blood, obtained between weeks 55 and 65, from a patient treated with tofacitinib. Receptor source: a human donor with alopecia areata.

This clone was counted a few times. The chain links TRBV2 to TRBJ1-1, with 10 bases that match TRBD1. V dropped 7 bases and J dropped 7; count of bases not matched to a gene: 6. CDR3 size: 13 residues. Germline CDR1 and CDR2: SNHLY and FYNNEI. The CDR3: CASILGTGDEAFF. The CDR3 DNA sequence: TGTGCCAGCATCCTCGGGACAGGGGATGAAGCTTTCTTT.

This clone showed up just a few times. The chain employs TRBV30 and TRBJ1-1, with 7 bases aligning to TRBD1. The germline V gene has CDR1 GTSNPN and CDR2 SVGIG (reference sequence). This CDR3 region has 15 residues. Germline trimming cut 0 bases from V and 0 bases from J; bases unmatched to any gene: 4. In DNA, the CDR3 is TGTGCCTGGAGTGTACCACAGGGGATGAACACTGAAGCTTTCTTT. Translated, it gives CAWSVPQGMNTEAFF. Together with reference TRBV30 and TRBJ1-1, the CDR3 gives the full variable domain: SQTIHQWPATLVQPVGSPLSLECTVEGTSNPNLYWYRQAAGRGLQLLFYSVGIGQISSEVPQNLSASRPQDRQFILSSKKLLLSDSGFYLCAWSVPQGMNTEAFFGQGTRLTVV.

The CDR3 loop is CAWREGARGYTF. The CDR3 DNA sequence: TGTGCCTGGAGGGAGGGGGCTCGTGGCTACACCTTC. The rearrangement links TRBV30 to TRBJ1-2; 7 positions agree with TRBD1. Germline V gene sequence: CDR1 GTSNPN, CDR2 SVGIG (reference sequence). With 3 bases clipped from V and 7 bases from J, the junction kept 5 bases outside the gene matches. The CDR3 is made up of 12 amino acids. Full variable domain (rest looked up from reference TRBV30 and TRBJ1-2): SQTIHQWPATLVQPVGSPLSLECTVEGTSNPNLYWYRQAAGRGLQLLFYSVGIGQISSEVPQNLSASRPQDRQFILSSKKLLLSDSGFYLCAWREGARGYTFGSGTRLTVV.

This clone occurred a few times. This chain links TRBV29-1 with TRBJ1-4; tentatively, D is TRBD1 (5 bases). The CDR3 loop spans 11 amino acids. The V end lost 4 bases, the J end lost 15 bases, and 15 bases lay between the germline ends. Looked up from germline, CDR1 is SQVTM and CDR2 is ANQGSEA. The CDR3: CSVVGDGRVFF. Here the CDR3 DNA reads TGCAGCGTTGTGGGGGATGGGAGGGTGTTTTTT.

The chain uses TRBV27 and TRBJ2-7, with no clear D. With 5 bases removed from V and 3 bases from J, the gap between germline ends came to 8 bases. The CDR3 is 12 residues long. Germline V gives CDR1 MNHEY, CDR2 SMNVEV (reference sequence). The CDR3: CASSTLGYEQYF. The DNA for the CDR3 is TGTGCCAGCAGTACCCTAGGCTACGAGCAGTACTTC.

CDR3 sequence (DNA): TGTGCCAGCAGCCCGGGACCGCCGTTTAAGCTCCAGTACTTC. Translated, it gives CASSPGPPFKLQYF. The V call is TRBV5-6, the J call TRBJ2-5; D may match TRBD1 or TRBD2 (5 bases each). Trimming removed 4 bases from V and 10 bases from J, with 20 bases in between. Germline V gene sequence: CDR1 SGHDT, CDR2 YYEEEE. This CDR3 is built from 14 residues.

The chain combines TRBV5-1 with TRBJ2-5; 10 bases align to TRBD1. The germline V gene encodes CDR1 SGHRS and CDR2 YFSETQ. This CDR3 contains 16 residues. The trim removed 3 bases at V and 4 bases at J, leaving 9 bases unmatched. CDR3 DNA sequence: TGCGCCAGCAGCTCCGGACAGGGGGTTGGTCTAGAGACCCAGTACTTC. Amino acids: CASSSGQGVGLETQYF.

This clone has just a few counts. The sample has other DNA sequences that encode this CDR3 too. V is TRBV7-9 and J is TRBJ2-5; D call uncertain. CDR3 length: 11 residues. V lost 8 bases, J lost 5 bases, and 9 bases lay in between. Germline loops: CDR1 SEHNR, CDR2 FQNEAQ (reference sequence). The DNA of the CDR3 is TGTGCCAGCTCCTTGCTCGAGACCCAGTACTTC. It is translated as CASSLLETQYF.

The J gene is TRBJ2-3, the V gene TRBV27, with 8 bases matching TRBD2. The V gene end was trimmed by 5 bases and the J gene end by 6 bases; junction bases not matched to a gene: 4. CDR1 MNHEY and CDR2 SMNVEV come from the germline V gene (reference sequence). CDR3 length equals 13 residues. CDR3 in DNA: TGTGCCAGCAGTGGACTAGCAGCCGATACGCAGTATTTT. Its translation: CASSGLAADTQYF.

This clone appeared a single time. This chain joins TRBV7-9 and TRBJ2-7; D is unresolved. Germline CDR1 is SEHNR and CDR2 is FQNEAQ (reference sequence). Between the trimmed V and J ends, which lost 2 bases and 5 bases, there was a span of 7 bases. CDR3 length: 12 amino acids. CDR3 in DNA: TGTGCCAGCAGCTTATTCGAGCACGAGCAGTACTTC. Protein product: CASSLFEHEQYF.

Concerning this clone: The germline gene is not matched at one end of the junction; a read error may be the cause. The CDR3 DNA reads as TGTGCCAGCGGTGACAGGATCTATGGCTACACCTTC. It yields the protein CASGDRIYGYTF. The rearrangement links TRBV2 to TRBJ1-2; D is possibly TRBD1 (6 bases). This CDR3 is 12 amino acids long. CDR1 and CDR2 from the germline V gene are SNHLY and FYNNEI.

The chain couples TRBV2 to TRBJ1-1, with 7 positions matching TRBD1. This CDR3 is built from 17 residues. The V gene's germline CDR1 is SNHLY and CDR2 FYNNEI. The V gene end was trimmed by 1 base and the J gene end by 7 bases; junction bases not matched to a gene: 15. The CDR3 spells CASSEEEVGDSRFEAFF. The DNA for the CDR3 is TGTGCCAGCAGTGAAGAGGAAGTGGGGGACAGCCGATTTGAAGCTTTCTTT.

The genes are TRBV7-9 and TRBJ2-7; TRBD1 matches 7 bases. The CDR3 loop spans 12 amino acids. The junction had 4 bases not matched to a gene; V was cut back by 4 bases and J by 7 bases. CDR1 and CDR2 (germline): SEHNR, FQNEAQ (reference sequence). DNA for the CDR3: TGTGCCAGCAGCTCTACAGGGGAGGAGCAGTACTTC. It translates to CASSSTGEEQYF.

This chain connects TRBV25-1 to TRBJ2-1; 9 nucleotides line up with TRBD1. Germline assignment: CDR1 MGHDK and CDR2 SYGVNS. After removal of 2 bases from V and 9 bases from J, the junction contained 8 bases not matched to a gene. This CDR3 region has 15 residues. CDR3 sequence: CASSEPDRGWGEQFF. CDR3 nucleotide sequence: TGTGCCAGCAGTGAACCGGACAGGGGTTGGGGTGAGCAGTTCTTC. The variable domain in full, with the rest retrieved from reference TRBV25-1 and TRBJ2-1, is EADIYQTPRYLVIGTGKKITLECSQTMGHDKMYWYQQDPGMELHLIHYSYGVNSTEKGDLSSESTVSRIRTEHFPLTLESARPSHTSQYLCASSEPDRGWGEQFFGPGTRLTVL.

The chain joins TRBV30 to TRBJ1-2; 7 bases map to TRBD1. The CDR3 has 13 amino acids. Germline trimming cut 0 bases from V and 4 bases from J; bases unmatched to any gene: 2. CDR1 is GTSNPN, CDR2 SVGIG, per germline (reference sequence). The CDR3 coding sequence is TGTGCCTGGAGTGTACACAGGGGCTATGGCTACACCTTC. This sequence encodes CAWSVHRGYGYTF. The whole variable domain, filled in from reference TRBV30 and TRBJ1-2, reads SQTIHQWPATLVQPVGSPLSLECTVEGTSNPNLYWYRQAAGRGLQLLFYSVGIGQISSEVPQNLSASRPQDRQFILSSKKLLLSDSGFYLCAWSVHRGYGYTFGSGTRLTVV.

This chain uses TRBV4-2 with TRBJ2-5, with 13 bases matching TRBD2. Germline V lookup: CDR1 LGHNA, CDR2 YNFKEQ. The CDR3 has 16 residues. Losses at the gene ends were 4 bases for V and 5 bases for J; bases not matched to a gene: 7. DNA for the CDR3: TGTGCCAGCAGCCCGAGGACTAGCGGGGGATATGAGACCCAGTACTTC. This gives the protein CASSPRTSGGYETQYF.

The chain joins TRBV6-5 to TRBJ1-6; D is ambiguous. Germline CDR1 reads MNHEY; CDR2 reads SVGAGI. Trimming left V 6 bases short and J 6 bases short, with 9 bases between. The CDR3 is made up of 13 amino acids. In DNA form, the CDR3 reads TGTGCCAGCAGGCTATACAGTAATTCACCCCTCCACTTT. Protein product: CASRLYSNSPLHF.